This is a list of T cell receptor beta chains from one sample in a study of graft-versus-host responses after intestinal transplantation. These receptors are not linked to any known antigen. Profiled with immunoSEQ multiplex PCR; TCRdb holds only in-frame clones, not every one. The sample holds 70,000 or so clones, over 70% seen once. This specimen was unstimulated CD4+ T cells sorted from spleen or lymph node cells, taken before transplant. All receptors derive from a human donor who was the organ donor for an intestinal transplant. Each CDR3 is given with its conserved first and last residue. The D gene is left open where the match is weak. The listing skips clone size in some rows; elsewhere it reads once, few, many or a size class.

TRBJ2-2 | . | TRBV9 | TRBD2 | CASSATSDLAGELFF | TGTGCCAGCAGCGCTACTAGCGATCTTGCCGGGGAGCTGTTTTTT
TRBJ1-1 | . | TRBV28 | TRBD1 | CASRTGTGTTEAFF | TGTGCCAGCAGGACCGGGACAGGGACCACTGAAGCTTTCTTT
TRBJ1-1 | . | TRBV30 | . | CAWTTVNTEAFF | TGTGCCTGGACTACAGTGAACACTGAAGCTTTCTTT
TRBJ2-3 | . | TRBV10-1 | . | CASGGDSSTDTQYF | TGCGCCAGCGGGGGCGACAGCAGCACAGATACGCAGTATTTT
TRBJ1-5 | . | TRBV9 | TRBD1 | CASSVGQGQQPQHF | TGTGCCAGCAGCGTAGGACAGGGTCAGCAGCCCCAGCATTTT
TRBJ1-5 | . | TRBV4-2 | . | CASSDSGGNQPQHF | TGTGCCAGCAGCGATTCGGGGGGCAATCAGCCCCAGCATTTT
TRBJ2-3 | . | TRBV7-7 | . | CASSFLSGDTQYF | TGTGCTAGCAGCTTTCTGAGTGGAGATACGCAGTATTTT
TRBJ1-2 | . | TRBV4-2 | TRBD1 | CASSQPDGTALGGYTF | TGTGCCAGCAGCCAACCGGACGGGACAGCTCTCGGAGGCTACACCTTC
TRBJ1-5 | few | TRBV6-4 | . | CASSDSGGNQPQHF | TGTGCCAGCAGTGACTCAGGGGGCAATCAGCCCCAGCATTTT
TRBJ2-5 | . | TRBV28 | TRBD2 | CASSLGSGAPNRHLETQYF | TGTGCCAGCAGTTTAGGTAGCGGGGCTCCCAACAGACACTTAGAGACCCAGTACTTC
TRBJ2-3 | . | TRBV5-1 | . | CASSLPTGLGTDTQYF | TGCGCCAGCAGCTTACCTACAGGTCTCGGCACAGATACGCAGTATTTT
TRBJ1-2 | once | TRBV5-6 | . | CASSTRTSYYGYTF | TGTGCCAGCAGCACCAGGACAAGCTACTATGGCTACACCTTC
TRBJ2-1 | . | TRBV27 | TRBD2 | CASKPLAGGRHEQFF | TGTGCCAGCAAGCCTCTAGCGGGGGGGCGTCATGAGCAGTTCTTC
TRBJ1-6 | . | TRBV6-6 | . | CASRGGDSPLHF | TGTGCCAGCAGGGGGGGAGACTCACCCCTCCACTTT
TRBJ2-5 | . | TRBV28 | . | CASSPKETQYF | TGTGCCAGCAGTCCAAAAGAGACCCAGTACTTC
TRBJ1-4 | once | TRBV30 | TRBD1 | CAQGAGNEKLFF | TGTGCCCAGGGGGCCGGTAATGAAAAACTGTTTTTT
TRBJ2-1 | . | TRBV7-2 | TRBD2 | CASSLKPGGINEQFF | TGTGCCAGCAGCTTAAAACCGGGGGGGATCAATGAGCAGTTCTTC
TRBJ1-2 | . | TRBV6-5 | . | CASSYQGYGYTF | TGTGCCAGCAGTTATCAGGGCTATGGCTACACCTTC
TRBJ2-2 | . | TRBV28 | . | CASSRGGQIYTGELFF | TGTGCCAGCAGTCGTGGGGGCCAGATTTACACCGGGGAGCTGTTTTTT
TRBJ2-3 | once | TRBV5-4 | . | CASSLEGVGGRGTDTQYF | TGTGCCAGCAGCTTGGAGGGTGTGGGTGGCAGGGGCACAGATACGCAGTATTTT
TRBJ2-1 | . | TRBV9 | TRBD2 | CASSGTSGGAYNEQFF | TGTGCCAGCAGCGGGACTAGCGGGGGGGCCTACAATGAGCAGTTCTTC
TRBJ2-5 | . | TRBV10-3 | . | CAISAGTRAQETQYF | TGTGCCATCAGTGCGGGGACAAGAGCTCAAGAGACCCAGTACTTC
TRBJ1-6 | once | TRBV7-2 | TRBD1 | CASSLGTGVYSPLHF | TGTGCCAGCAGCTTGGGGACAGGGGTTTACTCACCCCTCCACTTT
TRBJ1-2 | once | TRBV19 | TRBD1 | CASSVTWTGTADYTF | TGTGCCAGTAGTGTAACGTGGACAGGAACTGCCGACTACACCTTC
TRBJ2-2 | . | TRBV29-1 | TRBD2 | CSVLTSGSNTGELFF | TGCAGCGTTTTAACTAGCGGGTCCAACACCGGGGAGCTGTTTTTT
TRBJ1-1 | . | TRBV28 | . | CASMVHTINTEAFF | TGTGCCAGCATGGTCCATACAATCAACACTGAAGCTTTCTTT